This is a list of T cell receptor beta chains from one sample in a study of T cells in Graves' hyperthyroidism and ophthalmopathy. Via MiXCR, TCRdb re-called the multiplex PCR reads, giving one row per CDR3 protein. The profile shows some 600,000 distinct CDR3 sequences, about 14% of them singletons. Sequences were obtained from blood. These receptors were collected from a woman under 40 with Graves' hyperthyroidism that later progressed to Graves' ophthalmopathy. The CDR3 runs from the conserved cysteine through the conserved F or W. The order of the fields is clone size, J gene, V gene, D gene, CDR3 DNA, CDR3 protein. D genes are given only for firm matches. Where a row states a size, it is once, few, many or the class of an expanded clone; other rows omit it.

many | TRBJ2-1 | TRBV20-1 | TRBD2 | TGCAGTGCTCTCAGTACTAGCGGGAGGGCGGGTGAGCAGTTCTTC | CSALSTSGRAGEQFF
NA | TRBJ1-4 | TRBV5-4 | NA | TGTGCCAGCAGCCAGGAACTCCATAATGAAAAACTGTTTTTT | CASSQELHNEKLFF
once | TRBJ2-1 | TRBV12-3/TRBV12-4 | TRBD2 | TGTGCCAGCAGTTCCAGCGGGAGGGTCGAGCAGTTCTTC | CASSSSGRVEQFF
many | TRBJ1-1 | TRBV9 | NA | TGTGCCAGCAGCGTAGCTACGGGCAGAGTGAACACTGAAGCTTTCTTT | CASSVATGRVNTEAFF
NA | TRBJ2-1 | TRBV3-1 | NA | TGTGCCAGCAGCCAAGACAGCGTACCCTACAATGAGCAGTTCTTC | CASSQDSVPYNEQFF
NA | TRBJ2-7 | TRBV9 | TRBD1 | TGTGCCAGCAGCGTAGCTTCACAGGGGTTTTACGAGCAGTACTTC | CASSVASQGFYEQYF
few | TRBJ2-7 | TRBV3-1 | NA | TGTGCCAGCAGCCAAGAAGGCAGCGGCGAGCAGTACTTC | CASSQEGSGEQYF
many | TRBJ2-5 | TRBV20-1 | NA | TGCAGTGCTAGTGTCCAATCCGGGACCCAGTACTTC | CSASVQSGTQYF
many | TRBJ1-1 | TRBV7-2 | NA | TGTGCCAGCAGCCCAAATGGGGGGTACATGAACACTGAAGCTTTCTTT | CASSPNGGYMNTEAFF
many | TRBJ1-5 | TRBV6-1 | NA | TGTGCCACCGATTCTTACAGGGTCCGGAATCAGCCCCAGCATTTT | CATDSYRVRNQPQHF
many | TRBJ2-5 | TRBV30 | NA | TGTGCCTGGAGTGTACGTGGGGGAGAGACCCAGTACTTC | CAWSVRGGETQYF
many | TRBJ2-7 | TRBV7-2 | NA | TGTGCCAGCAGCTTAGTGGGCAGGGGTTCCTACGAGCAGTACTTC | CASSLVGRGSYEQYF
many | TRBJ2-1 | TRBV28 | TRBD1 | TGTGCCAGCAACCTACATGACAGGGGGCCCTACAATGAGCAGTTCTTC | CASNLHDRGPYNEQFF
few | TRBJ1-5 | TRBV19 | NA | TGTGCCAGTACCAGCGGAGATCAGCCCCAGCATTTT | CASTSGDQPQHF
NA | TRBJ2-1 | TRBV11-3 | TRBD2 | TGTGCCAGCAGCTTCTCCCTCCTAGCGGGGCATAGGAATGAGCAGTTCTTC | CASSFSLLAGHRNEQFF
NA | TRBJ1-5 | TRBV20-1 | TRBD1 | TGCAGTGCTAGAGAGAGGGACAGGGGGCATCAGCCCCAGCATTTT | CSARERDRGHQPQHF
many | TRBJ1-1 | TRBV12-5 | NA | TGTGCTAGTGCAAACATTGTGGGAGCGAACACTGAAGCTTTCTTT | CASANIVGANTEAFF
many | TRBJ2-2 | TRBV6-1 | TRBD2 | TGTGCCAGCAGTTTTCGGACCCAACCTAGGAGCGGGAGGGCTGAGACCGGGGAGCTGTTTTTT | CASSFRTQPRSGRAETGELFF
many | TRBJ2-1 | TRBV6-2/TRBV6-3 | TRBD2 | TGTGCCAGCAGTTATAGCCTAGCGGGAGTAGGTAGGAATGAGCAGTTCTTC | CASSYSLAGVGRNEQFF
many | TRBJ1-2 | TRBV9 | TRBD1 | TGTGCCAGCAGCCTCCGGGACAGCGGTTATTTGGATGGCTACACCTTC | CASSLRDSGYLDGYTF
once | TRBJ2-3 | TRBV2 | NA | TGTGCCAGCAGTGAATACCTCGACAGACTCACAGATACGCAGTATTTT | CASSEYLDRLTDTQYF
few | TRBJ1-5 | TRBV20-1 | NA | TGCAGTGCTAGTGAGGGAAGCAATCAGCCCCAGCATTTT | CSASEGSNQPQHF
many | TRBJ1-1 | TRBV7-2 | NA | TGTGCCAGCACTAGAACGATACTTATAAACACTGAAGCTTTCTTT | CASTRTILINTEAFF
many | TRBJ2-7 | TRBV14 | NA | TGTGCCAGCAGCCAAAGTGGGGGGCTATTCTACGAGCAGTACTTC | CASSQSGGLFYEQYF
many | TRBJ2-7 | TRBV28 | TRBD2 | TGTGCCAGCAGTGGACCGGCCGGACTAGCGGGGTTTACAAGCTCCTACGAGCAGTACTTC | CASSGPAGLAGFTSSYEQYF
many | TRBJ2-1 | TRBV12-3/TRBV12-4 | TRBD2 | TGTGCCAGCGGATCATCGACTAGCGGGAGGGACAATGAGCAGTTCTTC | CASGSSTSGRDNEQFF
many | TRBJ2-5 | TRBV11-3 | TRBD1 | TGTGCCAGCAGCAGAGGGACAGGGCCTGAGGGGGAGACCCAGTACTTC | CASSRGTGPEGETQYF
NA | TRBJ2-1 | TRBV29-1 | TRBD2 | TGCAGCGTTGATGGGACTAGCGGGAGCTCCTACAATGAGCAGTTCTTC | CSVDGTSGSSYNEQFF
NA | TRBJ2-7 | TRBV3-1 | NA | TGTGCCAGCAGCCCCTCGGGGGAGGCCCTTAGCTCCTACGAGCAGTACTTC | CASSPSGEALSSYEQYF
NA | TRBJ2-2 | TRBV7-3 | NA | TGTGCCAGCAGCGGACAGACCAACACCGGGGAGCTGTTTTTT | CASSGQTNTGELFF
many | TRBJ2-1 | TRBV28 | TRBD2 | TGTGCCAGCTATACTATGGGACTAGCGGGAGATGAGCAGTTCTTC | CASYTMGLAGDEQFF
many | TRBJ2-7 | TRBV7-9 | NA | TGTGCCAGCAGCTCCTTTCCGGGGAGCTCCTACGAGCAGTACTTC | CASSSFPGSSYEQYF
NA | TRBJ1-2 | TRBV6-5 | NA | TGTGCCAGCAGTTACCGGGGAGGGACCAACTATGGCTACACCTTC | CASSYRGGTNYGYTF
few | TRBJ2-7 | TRBV12-5 | TRBD2 | TGTGCTAGTGGGCGGGGGGGGCAGCGGGAAAGCGAGCAGTACTTC | CASGRGGQRESEQYF
many | TRBJ2-5 | TRBV7-2 | NA | TGTGCCAGCAGCTTAGAAGGGGCAGTCCAAATAACAGAGACCCAGTACTTC | CASSLEGAVQITETQYF
many | TRBJ1-6 | TRBV28 | TRBD1 | TGTGCCAGCAGTCCCTTCGGACAGGGGGATAATTCACCCCTCCACTTT | CASSPFGQGDNSPLHF
NA | TRBJ1-3 | TRBV3-1 | NA | TGTGCCAGCAGCCACGTCCAGATATTTTCCGGAAACACCATATATTTT | CASSHVQIFSGNTIYF
many | TRBJ2-1 | TRBV6-1 | NA | TGTGCCACCCGAATTGGGGGCAGTGAGCAGTTCTTC | CATRIGGSEQFF
many | TRBJ2-5 | TRBV3-1 | TRBD1 | TGTGCCAGCAGCCAGCCCTGGACAGGGGGCGGGAAGACCCAGTACTTC | CASSQPWTGGGKTQYF
many | TRBJ2-6 | TRBV6-1 | NA | TGTGCCAGCAGTGAAGGCATAGGGAAAGGGGCCAACGTCCTGACTTTC | CASSEGIGKGANVLTF
many | TRBJ2-1 | TRBV7-3 | TRBD1 | TGTGCCAGCAGCCTCCATGACAGGGGCAATTACAATGAGCAGTTCTTC | CASSLHDRGNYNEQFF
many | TRBJ1-2 | TRBV19 | TRBD1 | TGTGCCAGTATGAGGGGACAGCAATCTAACTATGGCTACACCTTC | CASMRGQQSNYGYTF
many | TRBJ1-2 | TRBV7-2 | NA | TGTGCCAGCAGCCCCCGGGTAAACTATGGCTACACCTTC | CASSPRVNYGYTF
many | TRBJ2-1 | TRBV28 | TRBD2 | TGTGCCAGCAGAGACCCCCTATCTAGCGGGAAGTACAATGAGCAGTTCTTC | CASRDPLSSGKYNEQFF